This T cell receptor (beta chain) derives from a study of early T cells in non-severe SARS-CoV-2 infection. Points from the study as a whole: Matching results from VDJdb favored anti-spike CD8 responses, leaving private and CD4 specificities undetected.

This CDR3 spans 13 amino acids. Trimming left V 6 bases short and J 7 bases short, with 18 bases between. Germline-derived CDR1 and CDR2 are DFQATT and SNEGSKA (reference sequence). In regard to this clonotype: Its antigen is still unknown.

Individual cDNA molecules received unique molecular identifiers. TCRdb reprocessed the 5' RACE reads via MiXCR and lists one record per CDR3 protein. The table shows 45,000 to 65,000 distinct CDR3 sequences, with around 8.4% occurring only once. Input material: whole blood. This sequence was found in an adult who was a healthcare worker with PCR-confirmed SARS-CoV-2 infection or an uninfected control (not recorded which). This rearrangement joins TRBV20-1 to TRBJ2-5; tentatively, D is TRBD2 (5 bases). This CDR3 reads CSARRASSGTQYF. DNA for the CDR3: TGCAGTGCCAGAAGAGCTAGCTCGGGGACCCAGTACTTC.